The 14 T cell receptor beta chains listed next were all sequenced from one sample in a study of T cell changes during pregnancy in multiple sclerosis. TCRdb's table, derived via immunoSEQ multiplex PCR, lists solely in-frame clones and lacks some. This table has around 100,000 clones, roughly 92% appearing once. This specimen was peripheral blood, taken after pregnancy. These receptors all come from a female donor with multiple sclerosis, enrolled in a pregnancy study.

This chain connects TRBV9 to TRBJ2-2; the match to TRBD2 covers 10 bases. This CDR3 is built from 17 residues. Per germline, CDR1 SGDLS and CDR2 YYNGEE. The V segment lost 4 bases and the J segment 7 bases; nucleotides outside the gene matches: 13. DNA of the CDR3: TGTGCCAGCAGCCTTGTTCCCAGCGGGAGGGCCGGCGGGGAGCTGTTTTTT. It specifies CASSLVPSGRAGGELFF.

The chain combines TRBV5-4 with TRBJ2-2; tentatively, D is TRBD1 (7 bases). V was trimmed by 3 bases and J by 0 bases, leaving 15 bases between them. This CDR3 comprises 17 residues. Germline CDR1 reads SGHNT; CDR2 reads YYREEE (reference sequence). CDR3 nucleotide sequence: TGTGCCAGCAGCTCCATCTCAGGGGGGCCGAACACCGGGGAGCTGTTTTTT. Residues: CASSSISGGPNTGELFF.

This chain links TRBV4-3 with TRBJ1-5, with TRBD1 identical over 8 bases. Per germline, CDR1 LGHNA and CDR2 YSLEER. The J segment lost 7 bases and the V segment lost 3 bases, leaving 8 bases of the junction unmatched. This CDR3 is built from 15 residues. This chain's CDR3 is CASSQTTGAGQPQHF. The CDR3 DNA reads TGCGCCAGCAGCCAGACGACAGGGGCAGGGCAGCCCCAGCATTTT.

This clone was counted a few times. The chain joins TRBV20-1 to TRBJ1-1; D ambiguous. The ends were cut back, 6 bases at V and 5 bases at J, with 10 bases in the middle. This CDR3 comprises 11 residues. Germline V gene lookup returns CDR1 DFQATT and CDR2 SNEGSKA (reference sequence). The CDR3 region is CSAPVRTEAFF. The CDR3 DNA reads as TGCAGTGCCCCGGTGAGGACTGAAGCTTTCTTT.

As DNA, the CDR3 is TGTGCCAGCTGTCGGACAGGGCATCCAGATACGCAGTATTTT. Translating it yields CASCRTGHPDTQYF. The V and J genes are TRBV28 and TRBJ2-3; 8 bases are shared with TRBD1. CDR3 length: 14 residues. V trimming: 8 bases; J trimming: 4 bases; junction bases outside the gene matches: 8. The germline gives CDR1 MDHEN, CDR2 SYDVKM.

CDR3 bases: TGTGCCAGCAGCTCAGTTAAGGGGACAGTAAACAATGAGCAGTTCTTC. As protein: CASSSVKGTVNNEQFF. The V and J genes are TRBV7-9 and TRBJ2-1; 7 positions agree with TRBD1. V gave up 4 bases and J gave up 5 bases; unmatched junction bases: 11. Looked up from germline, CDR1 is SEHNR and CDR2 is FQNEAQ (reference sequence). The CDR3 is made up of 16 amino acids. Full variable domain (rest looked up from reference TRBV7-9 and TRBJ2-1): DTGVSQNPRHKITKRGQNVTFRCDPISEHNRLYWYRQTLGQGPEFLTYFQNEAQLEKSRLLSDRFSAERPKGSFSTLEIQRTEQGDSAMYLCASSSVKGTVNNEQFFGPGTRLTVL.

The rearrangement uses TRBV28 and TRBJ1-3; 7 bases align to TRBD1. Germline-derived CDR1 and CDR2 are MDHEN and SYDVKM. The CDR3 is 16 amino acids. V shed 6 bases, J shed 0 bases, and the junction held 8 bases outside the gene matches. In nucleotides, the CDR3 is TGTGCCAGCAGCAGTCCCGGGACAGCCTCTGGAAACACCATATATTTT. Residues: CASSSPGTASGNTIYF.

This chain connects TRBV10-3 to TRBJ2-7; D not resolved. CDR1 is ENHRY and CDR2 is SYGVKD in the germline V gene. The CDR3 runs to 16 residues. V lost 3 bases, J lost 2 bases, and 17 bases lay in between. The chain's CDR3 is CAISDLGSPSTYEQYF. CDR3 DNA sequence: TGTGCCATCAGTGACCTTGGCTCCCCGTCCACCTACGAGCAGTACTTC.

This chain uses TRBV7-9 with TRBJ2-1; TRBD2 agrees at 10 bases. Germline CDR1 reads SEHNR; CDR2 reads FQNEAQ (reference sequence). The CDR3 contains 19 residues. The J segment lost 6 bases and the V segment lost 3 bases, leaving 17 bases of the junction unmatched. CDR3 DNA sequence: TGTGCCAGCAGCTTCCCCCCGTCTACTGAGCGGGGGGGCCGCAATGAGCAGTTCTTC. Its protein is CASSFPPSTERGGRNEQFF.

The V and J genes are TRBV5-1 and TRBJ2-5; 10 positions agree with TRBD2. J was trimmed by 0 bases and V by 5 bases; bases with no gene match: 1. CDR3 length: 14 amino acids. From germline, CDR1 is SGHRS and CDR2 YFSETQ. The CDR3 is CASRTSGDQETQYF. The DNA for the CDR3 is TGCGCCAGCAGAACTAGCGGGGACCAAGAGACCCAGTACTTC.

The gene calls are TRBV7-2 and TRBJ1-3; TRBD1 matches 7 bases. Germline lookup yields CDR1 SGHTA and CDR2 FQGNSA. Trimming removed 5 bases from V and 4 bases from J; junction bases left unmatched: 8. This CDR3 spans 15 amino acids. The CDR3 spells CASSDKQGRGNTIYF. Here the CDR3 DNA reads TGTGCCAGCAGCGACAAACAGGGGAGAGGAAACACCATATATTTT.

For the CDR3, the DNA is TGTGCCAGCAGCGATCGCGGCTCTGGAAACACCATATATTTT. Translated: CASSDRGSGNTIYF. The chain uses TRBV5-4 and TRBJ1-3; D remains unclear. The CDR3 runs to 14 residues. Germline V lookup: CDR1 SGHNT, CDR2 YYREEE (reference sequence). Trimming removed 4 bases at V and 0 bases at J, with 8 bases between.

This chain links TRBV5-8 with TRBJ2-3, with 14 nucleotides matching TRBD2. CDR1 SGHTS and CDR2 YDEGEE come from the germline V gene. The V and J ends lost 3 bases and 4 bases, in that order; junction bases with no gene match: 1. This CDR3 comprises 15 residues. The CDR3 coding sequence is TGTGCCAGCAGCTCGGGACTAGCGGGAGCAGATACGCAGTATTTT. Residues: CASSSGLAGADTQYF.

This clone was observed a handful of times. The CDR3 is CASSLTEGAEGYTF. CDR3 DNA: TGTGCCAGCAGCTTAACGGAGGGGGCGGAAGGCTACACCTTC. The chain carries TRBV7-9 and TRBJ1-2, with TRBD1 matching over 7 bases. In germline, CDR1 is SEHNR, CDR2 FQNEAQ (reference sequence). The CDR3 contains 14 residues. V was clipped by 2 bases and J by 8 bases; unmatched bases: 8.